These T cell receptor beta chains were read from a single sample in a study of blood T cells in healthy people across ages. TCRdb used MiXCR to reprocess the 5' RACE reads, holding one entry per CDR3 protein. The sample records 1.2 million to 1.5 million distinct CDR3 sequences, approximately 59% being singletons. Sequencing was performed on blood. These TCRs come from a man in his late teens or twenties in good health. Each CDR3 is given with its conserved first and last residue. The order of the fields is D gene, V gene, clone size, J gene, CDR3 protein, CDR3 DNA. A D gene is named only where the DNA matches it firmly. The size field is filled for only some rows; it gives once, few, many or a size class.

TRBD1,TRBV15,.,TRBJ1-6,CATSSLTGGRSPLHF,TGTGCCACCAGCAGTCTAACAGGGGGCCGTTCACCCCTCCACTTT
.,TRBV6-5,few,TRBJ2-7,CASSYRGSIGHEQYF,TGTGCCAGCAGTTACAGAGGGTCTATAGGCCACGAGCAGTACTTC
.,TRBV4-1,.,TRBJ2-1,CASSHLVGTSPNNEQFF,TGCGCCAGCAGCCACCTCGTAGGGACCTCCCCGAACAATGAGCAGTTCTTC
.,TRBV20-1,few,TRBJ1-5,CSARDGGDQPQHF,TGCAGTGCTAGGGACGGTGGGGATCAGCCCCAGCATTTT
TRBD2,TRBV24-1,.,TRBJ2-3,CATSPGLAGASDTQYF,TGTGCCACCAGTCCCGGACTAGCGGGAGCGTCAGATACGCAGTATTTT
.,TRBV7-2,.,TRBJ2-5,CASSLARNHGLGTQYF,TGTGCCAGCAGCTTAGCACGCAATCACGGTTTGGGGACCCAGTACTTC
TRBD1,TRBV24-1,.,TRBJ2-2,CATRGAGGDTGELFF,TGTGCCACCAGAGGAGCAGGGGGTGACACCGGGGAGCTGTTTTTT
.,TRBV20-1,.,TRBJ2-5,CSASEASVGKTQYF,TGCAGTGCTAGCGAGGCTAGCGTGGGAAAGACCCAGTACTTC
TRBD2,TRBV20-1,.,TRBJ2-7,CSATRGVGEQYF,TGCAGTGCTACCCGGGGGGTGGGCGAGCAGTACTTC
TRBD1,TRBV20-1,.,TRBJ1-1,CSAYIGTVMNTEAFF,TGCAGTGCTTACATCGGGACAGTCATGAACACTGAAGCTTTCTTT
.,TRBV12-3/TRBV12-4,.,TRBJ2-1,CASKRAGEWAVQFF,TGTGCCAGCAAAAGGGCCGGCGAGTGGGCTGTGCAGTTCTTC
TRBD2,TRBV2,few,TRBJ2-1,CASRGLAGDYNEQFF,TGTGCCAGCAGGGGACTAGCGGGGGACTACAATGAGCAGTTCTTC
.,TRBV12-3/TRBV12-4,.,TRBJ2-5,CASRVLGRQETQYF,TGTGCCAGCAGGGTTCTGGGGAGGCAAGAGACCCAGTACTTC
.,TRBV5-6,.,TRBJ2-2,CASTEGFGELFF,TGTGCCAGCACGGAGGGATTCGGGGAGCTGTTTTTT
.,TRBV27,few,TRBJ2-6,CASSQGAPGANVLTF,TGTGCCAGCAGTCAAGGGGCACCTGGGGCCAACGTCCTGACTTTC
TRBD1,TRBV6-5,.,TRBJ1-4,CASSYAQGNEKLFF,TGTGCCAGCAGTTACGCACAGGGGAACGAAAAACTGTTTTTT
.,TRBV4-3,.,TRBJ2-3,CANSQEGGSQDTQYF,TGCGCCAACAGCCAAGAAGGAGGATCTCAAGATACGCAGTATTTT
.,TRBV20-1,.,TRBJ2-5,CSRWVVNPSKETQYF,TGCAGTCGATGGGTGGTTAACCCATCTAAAGAGACCCAGTACTTC
TRBD1,TRBV4-3,few,TRBJ2-7,CASSLQTGRNEQYF,TGCGCCAGCAGCCTCCAGACAGGGCGGAACGAGCAGTACTTC
TRBD2,TRBV7-6,.,TRBJ2-5,CASSSTSGHNEQYF,TGTGCCAGCAGCTCGACTAGCGGGCACAATGAGCAGTACTTC
TRBD1,TRBV5-4,.,TRBJ1-2,CASSFEGARDYGYTF,TGTGCCAGCAGCTTTGAGGGGGCTAGAGACTATGGCTACACCTTC
.,TRBV25-1,.,TRBJ1-2,CASSIVGSNGYTF,TGTGCCAGCAGTATAGTAGGGTCGAATGGCTACACCTTC
.,TRBV20-1,many,TRBJ2-3,CSATSSDTQYF,TGCAGTGCTACTAGCTCTGATACGCAGTATTTT
TRBD2,TRBV12-3/TRBV12-4,.,TRBJ2-3,CASSFQAGASDTQYF,TGTGCCAGCAGCTTCCAAGCGGGAGCGTCAGATACGCAGTATTTT
.,TRBV12-3/TRBV12-4,.,TRBJ2-3,CTSSLGGASTDTQYF,TGTACCAGCAGTTTAGGCGGGGCGAGCACAGATACGCAGTATTTT
TRBD1,TRBV20-1,.,TRBJ2-4,CSANTGAYNEQYF,TGCAGTGCGAATACAGGGGCCTACAATGAGCAGTACTTC
TRBD1,TRBV7-2,.,TRBJ1-6,CASSLPQMDRQLHF,TGTGCCAGCAGCTTACCCCAGATGGACAGGCAACTCCACTTT
TRBD2,TRBV6-1,.,TRBJ2-5,CASIPSGSPRQETQYF,TGTGCCAGCATTCCTAGCGGGAGCCCCCGACAAGAGACCCAGTACTTC
.,TRBV28,many,TRBJ1-2,CASRSGNYGYTF,TGTGCCAGCAGATCAGGGAACTATGGCTACACCTTC
.,TRBV5-1,once,TRBJ2-3,CASSLVAEGPDTQYF,TGCGCCAGCAGCTTAGTAGCGGAGGGCCCAGATACGCAGTATTTT
.,TRBV6-6,.,TRBJ2-1,CASSWRSYNEQFF,TGTGCCAGCAGTTGGCGGTCGTACAATGAGCAGTTCTTC
TRBD1,TRBV11-2,.,TRBJ1-5,CASSLDLGTGDNQPQHF,TGTGCCAGCAGCTTAGATCTAGGGACAGGCGATAATCAGCCCCAGCATTTT